This TCR beta chain originates from a study of spatial heterogeneity in lung cancer. Background on the study: Detected sequences consistently included more beta-chain ones than alpha-chain ones. Whole-study findings and limits: Blood showed ubiquitous tumor TCRs more often at resection than at routine follow-up.

A distinct unique molecular identifier was carried by each TCR cDNA molecule. TCRdb passed the 5' RACE reads through MiXCR, listing each CDR3 protein once. The sample shows more than 80,000 distinct CDR3 sequences, over 9.5% of them seen only once. This clonotype turned up a few times. No antigen is known for it. Unmatched junction bases numbered 14, after V lost 7 bases and J lost 0 bases. Germline lookup yields CDR1 DFQATT and CDR2 SNEGSKA (reference sequence). CDR3 length equals 17 residues. Time point reported: sample taken at primary tumor resection. Unsorted tumor, nontumor lung tissue or cryopreserved PBMC supplied the whole RNA.

This chain joins TRBV20-1 and TRBJ2-7; 11 bases are a match to TRBD1. The TCR was taken from a male donor with early-stage non-small cell lung cancer. The sequences come from PBMCs, collected at surgery. The chain's CDR3 is CSVEVRTGGPSSYEQYF. DNA for the CDR3: TGCAGTGTTGAGGTTAGGACAGGGGGCCCGAGCTCCTACGAGCAGTACTTC.